This TCR beta chain stems from a study of regulatory T cells in long-lasting Graves disease (dated by TCRdb to about 2021). Some background on the complete study: Persistent Graves' disease was defined as antithyroid drug treatment for over 5 years with persistently positive TSH receptor autoantibodies. Patients with persistent Graves' disease were compared with patients with newly diagnosed Graves' disease using TCR sequencing and RNA sequencing of peripheral blood. The study was conducted in China and was registered as a clinical trial. A total of about 33 samples underwent TCR sequencing, from some 13 patients with persistent Graves' disease and 20 or so patients with newly diagnosed Graves' disease. Persistent Graves' disease patients in the clinical cohort had taken antithyroid drugs for roughly ten years on average. The research as a whole found: Patients with persistent disease shared more public clonotypes (about 2,900) than newly diagnosed patients did (about 1,000). Sequencing and analysis were restricted to the TCR beta chain. The authors noted that the small sample size was a limitation that may lower accuracy. Compared with newly diagnosed patients, patients with persistent Graves' disease had lower TCR Shannon entropy and fewer highly expanded clones, which suggests clonal expansion. Persistent disease showed preferential use of TRBV28, TRBJ1-2 and TRBJ2-5, whereas newly diagnosed disease favored TRBV20-1 and TRBJ2-1. Only peripheral blood was studied, because thyroid tissue, the primary lesion, was inaccessible.

V loses 0 bases of germline sequence and J loses 1 base, and the interval between the two ends is 4 bases. Sequences SGDLS (CDR1) and YYNGEE (CDR2) are obtained from the germline V gene. The CDR3 spans 13 residues, from the cysteine through the phenylalanine. The DNA shown is the 39-base CDR3, in frame from base 1. As regards this clonotype: Its antigen remains undetermined. The input lacks base qualities; no much larger clone sits a single base away.

The time point label, read with the paper, signifies: persistent/refractory GD, antithyroid drugs over 5 years with positive TRAb. RNA was extracted from PBMCs in TRIzol for both TCR sequencing and RNA sequencing. The diagnosis of Graves' disease followed American Thyroid Association guidelines. Recruitment of patients was carried out at an endocrinology department in Xi'an, China. From each patient, 7.5 to 9.5 milliliters of peripheral blood was collected into an EDTA anticoagulant tube. Ficoll Paque Plus density gradient separation was used to isolate PBMCs, and no further T cell sorting was performed. RNA quality was checked with an Agilent 2100 Bioanalyzer and agarose gel, and concentration with a NanoDrop 2000. The library came from multiplex PCR. Sequencing used an Illumina HiSeq 4000. CDR3 regions were amplified by Arm-PCR with iRepertoire HTBI primers to construct TCR beta libraries. Before sequencing, the PCR products went through gel purification. The paper's data handling went like this. A total of 62 TRBV and 14 TRBJ segments were identified across samples and were used for gene usage analysis of CDR3 amino acid clonotypes. Filtered high-quality paired reads were merged into contigs using COPE and FqMerger. BLAST was used to align contigs to the IMGT TRBV, TRBD and TRBJ reference genes, and CDR3 was defined following IMGT. Highly expanded clones were defined as clonotypes with a frequency above 0.1%. Repertoire diversity was measured by Shannon entropy, and V-J evenness by the Gini coefficient. A clonotype was considered public if more than one individual shared it. TCRdb took the public reads, trimmed them with fastp at Q25, ran MiXCR for clone calling and kept in-frame beta chains. Rows merge per CDR3 protein into single entries with the most common DNA and genes. TCRdb, not the authors, supplied the V and J calls. Across this sample there are 600,000 to 850,000 distinct CDR3 sequences, with around 30% seen only once. Jointly, the top ten make up 40% to 50% of the sample.

This clonotype was sampled from a female donor with Graves disease. The sequences come from peripheral blood mononuclear cells (PBMCs), collected when the disease was refractory, from a patient treated with antithyroid drugs. Recombination joined TRBV9 with TRBJ1-1; the D gene lacks a confident call. The DNA is TGTGCCAGCAGCGTAGACACGAACACTGAAGCTTTCTTT. Translated, it reads CASSVDTNTEAFF.